The 27 T cell receptor beta chains presented below share a single source sample, sequenced in a study of blood T cell repertoires in COVID-19 (dated by TCRdb to the early 2020s). Libraries came from the immunoSEQ multiplex PCR assay. Entries here come from immuneACCESS through TCRdb and include only in-frame sequences with V and J called. Some clones fail to appear in such tables; in the studies checked, an unresolved V gene covers under half of the shortfall, and the cause of the remainder is unknown. The sample table holds approximately 300,000 clones, of which over 75% were seen once. Of the sample, about 10% falls within the top ten clones. Sequencing input: PBMCs or T cells enriched from blood (not recorded which). The source is a woman aged 18-29 years who had recovered from COVID-19.

This clone was recorded once. The chain links TRBV28 to TRBJ1-1; 8 bases fit TRBD1. The CDR3 length is 20 residues. The germline V gene has CDR1 MDHEN and CDR2 SYDVKM. V shed 1 base and J 1 base; nucleotides not matched to a gene: 17. CDR3 coding DNA: TGTGCCAGCAGTTTATTAAGCATCAGGGGGCGCGGAGGTAGGAACACTGAAGCTTTCTTT. Its protein is CASSLLSIRGRGGRNTEAFF.

J is TRBJ1-1 and V is TRBV25-1; maybe TRBD1 (6 bases). CDR3 size: 14 residues. The germline V and J ends were trimmed by 3 bases and 1 base, with 9 bases remaining between them. The germline V gene has CDR1 MGHDK and CDR2 SYGVNS. This chain's CDR3 is CASSDPDRNTEAFF. In nucleotides, the CDR3 is TGTGCCAGCAGTGACCCGGACAGGAACACTGAAGCTTTCTTT.

V usage is TRBV5-6 and J usage is TRBJ1-2; the D gene is possibly TRBD1 (6 bases). Germline V gene sequence: CDR1 SGHDT, CDR2 YYEEEE. Trimming cost V 4 bases and J 3 bases, with 13 bases left between them. The CDR3 runs to 14 residues. The DNA for the CDR3 is TGTGCCAGCAGCCGATCCGGGACACACTATGGCTACACCTTC. This sequence encodes CASSRSGTHYGYTF.

Regarding this clone: The sample holds other DNA sequences that translate to the same CDR3. The chain couples TRBV3-1 (or the pseudogene TRBV3-2) to TRBJ1-2; TRBD1 aligns across 7 bases. Unmatched junction bases numbered 3, after V lost 4 bases and J lost 4 bases. The germline V gene has CDR1 LGHDT and CDR2 YNNKEL (reference sequence). The CDR3 has 13 residues. DNA of the CDR3: TGTGCCAGCAGCCCACGGGACAGCTATGGCTACACCTTC. This sequence encodes CASSPRDSYGYTF.

V and J are TRBV9 and TRBJ2-2; D unresolved. CDR3 size: 13 residues. Trimming removed 0 bases from V and 4 bases from J, with 4 bases in between. Germline V gives CDR1 SGDLS, CDR2 YYNGEE. CDR3 sequence: CASSVGPTGELFF. CDR3 nucleotide sequence: TGTGCCAGCAGCGTAGGGCCCACCGGGGAGCTGTTTTTT.

CDR3 amino acids: CASSKSYSNPGQGVLNTEAFF. Written as DNA, the CDR3 is TGTGCCAGCAGCAAAAGTTACTCTAATCCGGGACAGGGAGTTTTAAACACTGAAGCTTTCTTT. The V and J genes are TRBV6-6 and TRBJ1-1; 9 bases fit TRBD1. With V trimmed by 6 bases and J by 2 bases, 25 bases remained unmatched. This CDR3 comprises 21 residues. Germline assignment: CDR1 MNHNY and CDR2 SVGAGI (reference sequence).

V usage is TRBV27 and J usage is TRBJ2-3, with D maybe TRBD1 (5 bases). V lost 2 bases and J 4 bases, leaving 10 bases between the germline ends. The CDR3 covers 14 residues. CDR1 is MNHEY and CDR2 is SMNVEV in the germline V gene (reference sequence). The CDR3 region has the DNA TGTGCCAGCAGTTTAGGGCAGGGCCCAGATACGCAGTATTTT. This encodes CASSLGQGPDTQYF.

The gene calls are TRBV5-1 and TRBJ2-3; TRBD2 agrees at 7 bases. J lost 1 base, V lost 5 bases, and 7 bases had no gene match. The CDR3 runs to 15 residues. CDR1 is SGHRS, CDR2 YFSETQ, per germline. The CDR3 loop is CASSKAGVGTDTQYF. In DNA, the CDR3 is TGCGCCAGCAGTAAGGCGGGAGTCGGCACAGATACGCAGTATTTT.

The sample holds a few counts of this clone. The rearrangement links TRBV4-1 to TRBJ1-2; 11 bases are shared with TRBD1. CDR3 length: 16 residues. Germline trimming cut 4 bases from V and 3 bases from J; bases unmatched to any gene: 7. From germline, CDR1 is MGHRA and CDR2 YSYEKL. CDR3 nucleotide sequence: TGCGCCAGCAGCCTCGGACAGGGGGCGTTGGACTATGGCTACACCTTC. Amino acids: CASSLGQGALDYGYTF.

A few counts support this clone. The chain combines TRBV2 with TRBJ1-1, with TRBD1 as a possible D gene (5 bases). The CDR3 loop spans 15 amino acids. Deletions cut 2 bases from V and 2 bases from J, with 12 bases between. Germline V CDR1 and CDR2: SNHLY, FYNNEI. As DNA, the CDR3 is TGTGCCAGCAGTGAAAACAGGTTTACTAACACTGAAGCTTTCTTT. Translating gives CASSENRFTNTEAFF.

V is TRBV12-3 or TRBV12-4 and J is TRBJ2-2; tentative D call: TRBD1 (6 bases). This CDR3 spans 13 amino acids. Trimming left V 3 bases short and J 7 bases short, with 9 bases between. CDR3 sequence (DNA): TGTGCCAGCAGTTTGGCAGGGGTCGGGGAGCTGTTTTTT. Translated: CASSLAGVGELFF.

V usage is TRBV7-8 and J usage is TRBJ2-7; 7 positions match TRBD1. Germline trimming cut 1 base from V and 0 bases from J; bases unmatched to any gene: 6. Germline loops: CDR1 SGHVS, CDR2 FQNEAQ. There are 16 residues in the CDR3. The CDR3 DNA reads as TGTGCCAGCAGCTTAGAGGGGGCACCGAGCTCCTACGAGCAGTACTTC. Translated: CASSLEGAPSSYEQYF.

V gene TRBV28 combines with J gene TRBJ2-5; D ambiguous. The CDR3 runs 11 residues. In germline, CDR1 is MDHEN, CDR2 SYDVKM. V lost 4 bases and J lost 5, with 5 bases in between. The CDR3 loop is CASSSEETQYF. CDR3 in DNA: TGTGCCAGCAGTTCCGAGGAGACCCAGTACTTC.

The chain couples TRBV20-1 to TRBJ2-1, with 9 bases identical to TRBD1. This CDR3 spans 14 amino acids. The germline CDR1 and CDR2 sequences are DFQATT and SNEGSKA (reference sequence). V gave up 3 bases and J gave up 8 bases; unmatched junction bases: 8. The CDR3 reads CSASTGQGYDEQFF. The CDR3 coding sequence is TGCAGTGCTAGTACGGGACAGGGTTACGATGAGCAGTTCTTC.

The chain recombines TRBV7-3 with TRBJ2-3, with 13 bases aligning to TRBD2. V shed 8 bases, J shed 6 bases, and the junction held 5 bases outside the gene matches. CDR1 and CDR2 (germline): SGHTA, FQGTGA. This CDR3 region has 14 residues. CDR3 protein: CASQLAGGPDTQYF. The CDR3 nucleotides read TGTGCCAGCCAACTAGCGGGAGGGCCGGATACGCAGTATTTT.

The CDR3 DNA is TGTGCCAGCAGCCAACCGGGACAGGGGGTTAACGAGCAGTACTTC. It specifies CASSQPGQGVNEQYF. The V call is TRBV4-2, the J call TRBJ2-7; 11 nucleotides align to TRBD1. CDR1 is LGHNA, CDR2 YNFKEQ, per germline. The CDR3 length is 15 residues. J lost 5 bases, V lost 2 bases, and 5 bases had no gene match.

The V gene is TRBV7-2, the J gene TRBJ2-7; 9 bases are a match to TRBD2. The V segment lost 5 bases and the J segment 6 bases; nucleotides outside the gene matches: 11. CDR1 is SGHTA and CDR2 is FQGNSA in the germline V gene. The CDR3 is 15 residues long. In DNA, the CDR3 is TGTGCCAGCAGCCCACCGGGACTAGCTACTTTCGAGCAGTACTTC. Translated, it gives CASSPPGLATFEQYF.

The gene calls are TRBV7-9 and TRBJ2-2, with 10 bases matching TRBD1. The CDR3 covers 16 residues. V shed 5 bases, J shed 4 bases, and the junction held 7 bases outside the gene matches. Germline V CDR1 and CDR2: SEHNR, FQNEAQ (reference sequence). CDR3 residues: CASSDVGQGFTGELFF. The DNA for the CDR3 is TGTGCCAGCAGCGATGTGGGACAGGGGTTCACCGGGGAGCTGTTTTTT.

The chain links TRBV6-2 or TRBV6-3 to TRBJ1-2; 7 nucleotides agree with TRBD1. Germline loops: CDR1 MNHEY, CDR2 SVGEGT. This CDR3 region has 12 residues. Trimming at V came to 8 bases and at J to 7 bases, leaving 7 bases not matched to a gene. CDR3 in amino acids: CASGRQGSGYTF. The CDR3 coding sequence is TGTGCCAGCGGCCGACAGGGTAGTGGCTACACCTTC.

This clone appeared a single time. The chain recombines TRBV27 with TRBJ2-3; a weak D match, TRBD1 (6 bases). This CDR3 region has 15 residues. V lost 3 bases and J lost 3, with 13 bases in between. Germline lookup yields CDR1 MNHEY and CDR2 SMNVEV (reference sequence). CDR3 sequence (DNA): TGTGCCAGCAGTTTTTTTCCCACAGGGACAGATACGCAGTATTTT. Amino acids: CASSFFPTGTDTQYF.

CDR3 in DNA: TGTGCCAGCAGCTTAAATCACAGGGCAGAGACCCAGTACTTC. It codes for CASSLNHRAETQYF. J is TRBJ2-5 and V is TRBV7-8; D is perhaps TRBD1 (6 bases). Germline CDR1 SGHVS, CDR2 FQNEAQ. V dropped 2 bases and J dropped 4 bases, with 11 bases sitting between them. The CDR3 is 14 amino acids.

The chain links TRBV27 to TRBJ1-2, with 8 nucleotides matching TRBD1. CDR3 size: 14 residues. Germline CDR1 MNHEY, CDR2 SMNVEV (reference sequence). J gave up 8 bases and V 7 bases, and 12 bases lay outside the gene matches. The CDR3 nucleotides read TGTGCCAGCACCGCGACAGGGGAAGGTGGCGGCTACACCTTC. Amino acids: CASTATGEGGGYTF.

This clone was detected only once. This chain links TRBV11-2 with TRBJ1-5, with 8 bases that match TRBD1. From germline, CDR1 is SGHAT and CDR2 FQNNGV. After removal of 6 bases from V and 4 bases from J, the junction contained 5 bases not matched to a gene. The CDR3 runs 14 residues. CDR3 in DNA: TGTGCCAGCAGTCGACAGGGGATAAATCAGCCCCAGCATTTT. The encoded protein is CASSRQGINQPQHF. Using reference TRBV11-2 and TRBJ1-5 for the parts outside the CDR3, the full variable domain is EAGVAQSPRYKIIEKRQSVAFWCNPISGHATLYWYQQILGQGPKLLIQFQNNGVVDDSQLPKDRFSAERLKGVDSTLKIQPAKLEDSAVYLCASSRQGINQPQHFGDGTRLSIL.

V is TRBV5-1 and J is TRBJ1-6; 10 bases align to TRBD1. The CDR3 totals 15 residues. The germline gives CDR1 SGHRS, CDR2 YFSETQ. Unmatched junction bases numbered 0, after V lost 0 bases and J lost 6 bases. CDR3 sequence (DNA): TGCGCCAGCAGCTTGGGGGACAGGGGTAATTCACCCCTCCACTTT. This codes for CASSLGDRGNSPLHF.

The chain couples TRBV12-3 or TRBV12-4 to TRBJ1-5, with TRBD1 identical over 7 bases. The CDR3 is made up of 13 amino acids. V shed 7 bases and J 4 bases; nucleotides not matched to a gene: 4. The CDR3 loop reads CASNEQGNQPQHF. The DNA of the CDR3 is TGTGCCAGCAACGAACAGGGGAATCAGCCCCAGCATTTT.

The genes are TRBV2 and TRBJ2-5; D uncertain. The length of the CDR3 is 10 residues. V lost 3 bases, J lost 11 bases, and 7 bases lay in between. CDR1 and CDR2 (germline): SNHLY, FYNNEI. CDR3 region: CASSERSQYF. In nucleotides, the CDR3 is TGTGCCAGCAGTGAGAGGTCGCAGTACTTC. The whole variable domain, remainder taken from reference TRBV2 and TRBJ2-5, is EPEVTQTPSHQVTQMGQEVILRCVPISNHLYFYWYRQILGQKVEFLVSFYNNEISEKSEIFDDQFSVERPDGSNFTLKIRSTKLEDSAMYFCASSERSQYFGPGTRLLVL.

J is TRBJ2-2 and V is TRBV2, with 10 nucleotides matching TRBD2. CDR1 is SNHLY, CDR2 FYNNEI, per germline. The CDR3 is 17 amino acids. V dropped 8 bases and J dropped 5; count of bases not matched to a gene: 14. CDR3 sequence reads: CASSVYWTSGRTGELFF. For the CDR3, the DNA is TGTGCCAGCTCGGTCTATTGGACTAGCGGTCGGACCGGGGAGCTGTTTTTT.